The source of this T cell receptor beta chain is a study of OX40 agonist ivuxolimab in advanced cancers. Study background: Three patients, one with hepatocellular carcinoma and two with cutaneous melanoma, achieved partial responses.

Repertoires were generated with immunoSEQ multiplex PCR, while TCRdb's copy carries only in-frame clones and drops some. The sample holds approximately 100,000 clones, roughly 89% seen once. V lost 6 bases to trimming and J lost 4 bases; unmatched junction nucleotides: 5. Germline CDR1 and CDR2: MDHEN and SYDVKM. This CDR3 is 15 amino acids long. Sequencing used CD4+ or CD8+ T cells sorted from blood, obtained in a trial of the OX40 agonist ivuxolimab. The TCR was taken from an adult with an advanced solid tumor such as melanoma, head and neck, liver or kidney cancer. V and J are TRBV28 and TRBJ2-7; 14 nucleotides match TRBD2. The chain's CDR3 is CASRPTSGGVYEQYF. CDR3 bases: TGTGCCAGCAGGCCGACTAGCGGGGGGGTTTACGAGCAGTACTTC.